Presented here are 8 T cell receptor beta chains from one specimen sequenced in a study of identical twins. TCRdb re-derived calls from the 5' RACE reads in MiXCR, one entry per CDR3 protein. This table has nearly 650,000 distinct CDR3 sequences, roughly 6.6% appearing once. These data also formed part of another study, on yellow fever vaccine responses in identical twins.

The source material was PBMCs. Receptor source: a woman aged 18-29 years in good health.

V usage is TRBV9 and J usage is TRBJ2-3; D call uncertain. This CDR3 is 13 amino acids long. V was cut by 6 bases and J by 6 bases, with 14 bases left in between. In germline, CDR1 is SGDLS, CDR2 YYNGEE. The CDR3 nucleotides read TGTGCCAGCACCCTCCGTCCCGGGGATACGCAGTATTTT. Translated, it gives CASTLRPGDTQYF.

This chain uses TRBV5-1 with TRBJ2-1; D is uncertain. Germline lookup yields CDR1 SGHRS and CDR2 YFSETQ. Deletions cut 0 bases from V and 4 bases from J, with 11 bases between. The length of the CDR3 is 15 residues. This CDR3 reads CASSLEWNSYNEQFF. The DNA for the CDR3 is TGCGCCAGCAGCTTGGAGTGGAATTCATACAATGAGCAGTTCTTC.

This clonotype showed up many times. V gene TRBV20-1 combines with J gene TRBJ1-4; no definite D call. V lost 5 bases, J lost 8 bases, and 6 bases lay in between. Germline V gene lookup returns CDR1 DFQATT and CDR2 SNEGSKA (reference sequence). The CDR3 is 10 residues long. CDR3 sequence (DNA): TGCAGTGCTTCTGGGGAAAAACTGTTTTTT. Translated: CSASGEKLFF.

This clonotype was counted only a few times. The V call is TRBV11-1, the J call TRBJ2-7, with TRBD1 identical over 12 bases. Germline-derived CDR1 and CDR2 are SGHAT and FQDESV (reference sequence). The V gene end was trimmed by 7 bases and the J gene end by 2 bases; junction bases not matched to a gene: 15. The CDR3 is 18 amino acids. CDR3 amino acids: CASTAGQGAAGSTYEQYF. CDR3 sequence (DNA): TGTGCCAGCACCGCGGGACAGGGGGCGGCTGGCTCAACCTACGAGCAGTACTTC.

V gene TRBV6-1 combines with J gene TRBJ1-6; D remains unclear. This CDR3 is built from 14 residues. Germline V gene lookup returns CDR1 MNHNS and CDR2 SASEGT. V lost 6 bases, J lost 3 bases, and 9 bases lay in between. CDR3 residues: CASSRDNYNSPLHF. The CDR3 nucleotides read TGTGCCAGCAGCCGCGACAACTATAATTCACCCCTCCACTTT.

This clonotype was detected only a few times. This chain links TRBV5-1 with TRBJ2-1; 7 bases map to TRBD2. Germline values: CDR1 SGHRS, CDR2 YFSETQ. The CDR3 is 16 residues long. J lost 6 bases, V lost 2 bases, and 11 bases had no gene match. The CDR3 loop reads CASSLPSGGRSNEQFF. The DNA of the CDR3 is TGCGCCAGCAGCTTACCGTCGGGCGGGAGAAGCAATGAGCAGTTCTTC.

This rearrangement joins TRBV20-1 to TRBJ2-4; 9 bases fit TRBD2. Germline loops: CDR1 DFQATT, CDR2 SNEGSKA (reference sequence). After removal of 3 bases from V and 0 bases from J, the junction contained 15 bases not matched to a gene. The CDR3 is 19 amino acids. The CDR3 DNA is TGCAGTGCTAGTGAACCGGGACTAGCTCTATTGGTAGCCAAAAACATTCAGTACTTC. Protein sequence: CSASEPGLALLVAKNIQYF.

Many counts were recorded for this clonotype. The chain recombines TRBV29-1 with TRBJ2-1; the D gene is possibly TRBD1 (5 bases). The ends were cut back, 1 base at V and 2 bases at J, with 9 bases in the middle. CDR1 SQVTM and CDR2 ANQGSEA come from the germline V gene. The CDR3 covers 14 residues. The CDR3 is CSVEGQQTYNEQFF. CDR3 coding DNA: TGCAGCGTTGAAGGACAGCAAACCTACAATGAGCAGTTCTTC.